These 25 T cell receptor beta chains were sequenced from one sample in a study of cytomegalovirus exposure and HLA in healthy donors. Both 60 Vbeta primers and 13 Jbeta primers went into the PCR. Profiled with immunoSEQ multiplex PCR; TCRdb holds only in-frame clones, not every one. The data show tens of thousands of clones, with approximately 63% seen just once and roughly 9.8% held by the top ten. Specimen: PBMCs. The source of these receptors is a woman between 50 and 59 years old in good health and CMV-seropositive.

The V gene is TRBV18, the J gene TRBJ2-5; 7 positions agree with TRBD2. The junction had 12 bases not matched to a gene; V was cut back by 4 bases and J by 4 bases. From germline, CDR1 is KGHSH and CDR2 LQKENI. CDR3 size: 16 residues. CDR3 coding DNA: TGTGCCAGCTCACTCTCGACTAGCTTGAGGGTAGAGACCCAGTACTTC. It yields the protein CASSLSTSLRVETQYF.

The chain joins TRBV19 to TRBJ2-3, with 8 bases aligning to TRBD1. This CDR3 region has 14 residues. V lost 7 bases to trimming and J lost 3 bases; unmatched junction nucleotides: 6. Per germline, CDR1 LNHDA and CDR2 SQIVND (reference sequence). As DNA, the CDR3 is TGTGCCAGTAAGGACAGGGTTCGTACAGATACGCAGTATTTT. This encodes CASKDRVRTDTQYF.

This chain links TRBV6-5 with TRBJ2-1; a possible D gene is TRBD2 (7 bases). Germline CDR1 and CDR2: MNHEY and SVGAGI. V lost 5 bases and J 5 bases, leaving 16 bases between the germline ends. The CDR3 length is 15 residues. CDR3 coding DNA: TGTGCCAGCAGTCCGTCGGGGGGCAGGGACAATGAGCAGTTCTTC. As protein: CASSPSGGRDNEQFF.

This rearrangement joins TRBV10-3 to TRBJ2-7; the match to TRBD1 covers 8 bases. This CDR3 spans 15 amino acids. With 4 bases clipped from V and 2 bases from J, the junction kept 7 bases outside the gene matches. Germline assignment: CDR1 ENHRY and CDR2 SYGVKD. The CDR3 bases are TGTGCCATCAGTGCATATCAGGGGGCCCCCTACGAGCAGTACTTC. Residues: CAISAYQGAPYEQYF.

In this sample, this clone turned up a few times. The gene calls are TRBV29-1 and TRBJ2-1; tentative D call: TRBD1 (5 bases). The CDR3 is made up of 14 amino acids. V was cut by 3 bases and J by 9 bases, with 18 bases left in between. Germline-derived CDR1 and CDR2 are SQVTM and ANQGSEA. CDR3 nucleotide sequence: TGCAGCGTTGATAGCACAGGCCAAACGGGTGAGCAGTTCTTC. This translates into CSVDSTGQTGEQFF.

The rearrangement uses TRBV5-1 and TRBJ2-3; 10 bases fit TRBD2. CDR3 length: 16 residues. The V gene's germline CDR1 is SGHRS and CDR2 YFSETQ. Trimming cost V 4 bases and J 2 bases; bases outside gene matches: 7. In DNA, the CDR3 is TGCGCCAGCAGCAGGACACTAGCGGGAACCACAGATACGCAGTATTTT. Protein product: CASSRTLAGTTDTQYF.

On this clone: One junction end disagrees with the germline gene, perhaps due to a read error. The gene calls are TRBV13 and TRBJ1-1; D ambiguous. This CDR3 spans 15 amino acids. Per germline, CDR1 PRHDT and CDR2 FYEKMQ (reference sequence). The CDR3 spells CASSYFRTWNAEAFF. Written as DNA, the CDR3 is TGTGCCAGCAGCTATTTTAGGACTTGGAACGCTGAAGCTTTCTTT. The full variable domain, completed using reference TRBV13 and TRBJ1-1, is AAGVIQSPRHLIKEKRETATLKCYPIPRHDTVYWYQQGPGQDPQFLISFYEKMQSDKGSIPDRFSAQQFSDYHSELNMSSLELGDSALYFCASSYFRTWNAEAFFGQGTRLTVV.

The rearrangement links TRBV29-1 to TRBJ2-4, with D possibly TRBD2 on 6 matching bases. V lost 6 bases to trimming and J lost 1 base, with 7 bases between them. CDR3 size: 12 residues. Germline CDR1 reads SQVTM; CDR2 reads ANQGSEA. The CDR3 loop is CSVAGAKNIQYF. The CDR3 region has the DNA TGCAGCGTGGCGGGGGCCAAAAACATTCAGTACTTC.

The chain uses TRBV6-4 and TRBJ1-1; D remains ambiguous. The CDR3 length is 14 residues. CDR1 MRHNA and CDR2 SNTAGT come from the germline V gene. Trimming stripped 0 bases from V and 4 bases from J, with 9 bases between. CDR3 coding DNA: TGTGCCAGCAGTGACTCGTCAGTTGTCACTGAAGCTTTCTTT. Its protein is CASSDSSVVTEAFF.

V is TRBV5-1 and J is TRBJ2-3, with 7 positions matching TRBD2. The CDR3 is 15 residues long. In germline, CDR1 is SGHRS, CDR2 YFSETQ. The J segment lost 1 base and the V segment lost 0 bases, leaving 2 bases of the junction unmatched. CDR3 nucleotides: TGCGCCAGCAGCTTGGACCTAGCGGGCACAGATACGCAGTATTTT. This sequence encodes CASSLDLAGTDTQYF.

This chain's CDR3 is CASSQDTFLESSYEQYF. Written as DNA, the CDR3 is TGCGCCAGCAGCCAAGATACCTTCCTAGAGTCCTCCTACGAGCAGTACTTC. The chain links TRBV4-1 to TRBJ2-7; D is unclear. V shed 0 bases and J shed 0 bases, with 15 bases lying between them. Germline V gene data show CDR1 as MGHRA and CDR2 as YSYEKL. The CDR3 has 17 amino acids.

This clone was detected only a few times. The genes are TRBV29-1 and TRBJ2-1, with 7 positions matching TRBD2. Trimming took 0 bases from V and 16 from J; bases not matched to a gene: 18. The CDR3 runs 15 residues. Per germline, CDR1 SQVTM and CDR2 ANQGSEA. The CDR3 sequence is CSVEDPSIGGLIEFF. DNA for the CDR3: TGCAGCGTTGAAGATCCTTCCATCGGGGGACTAATCGAATTCTTC.

V gene TRBV10-1 combines with J gene TRBJ2-7, with 10 bases matching TRBD2. V was pared by 4 bases and J by 1 base, with 1 base of the junction left unmatched. Germline assignment: CDR1 WNHNN and CDR2 SYGVQD (reference sequence). The CDR3 is 14 residues long. Written as DNA, the CDR3 is TGCGCCAGCAGTGCGGGACTAGCGTCCTACGAGCAGTACTTC. It translates to CASSAGLASYEQYF.

V gene TRBV7-8 combines with J gene TRBJ2-2; D gene unclear. The germline V gene encodes CDR1 SGHVS and CDR2 FQNEAQ. The CDR3 extends over 14 amino acids. Trimming stripped 1 base from V and 4 bases from J, with 7 bases between. The CDR3 loop is CASSLGDGTGELFF. CDR3 in DNA: TGTGCCAGCAGCTTAGGAGATGGCACCGGGGAGCTGTTTTTT.

For this clone: Other DNA sequences in this specimen translate into the identical CDR3. The V gene is TRBV5-4, the J gene TRBJ1-1, with no clear D. The V end lost 1 base, the J end lost 0 bases, and 10 bases lay between the germline ends. Germline V gene sequence: CDR1 SGHNT, CDR2 YYREEE (reference sequence). The CDR3 is 15 amino acids. The CDR3 DNA sequence: TGTGCCAGCAGCTTGTGGGCAGGCTTGAACACTGAAGCTTTCTTT. This codes for CASSLWAGLNTEAFF.

This clone was counted once. The chain recombines TRBV2 with TRBJ1-1; perhaps TRBD1 as D (5 bases). CDR1 SNHLY and CDR2 FYNNEI come from the germline V gene. V dropped 5 bases and J dropped 1 base, with 8 bases sitting between them. The CDR3 totals 13 residues. CDR3 nucleotides: TGTGCCAGCAGTATGGGGGGGAACACTGAAGCTTTCTTT. Its protein product is CASSMGGNTEAFF.

This clone was seen a few times. The chain recombines TRBV5-4 with TRBJ2-2; tentative D call: TRBD2 (6 bases). V shed 0 bases and J shed 1 base, with 10 bases lying between them. Per germline, CDR1 SGHNT and CDR2 YYREEE (reference sequence). This CDR3 has 16 amino acids. This CDR3 is CASSLAGSGNTGELFF. Here the CDR3 DNA reads TGTGCCAGCAGCTTGGCCGGGAGCGGGAACACCGGGGAGCTGTTTTTT.

Only one count was recorded for this clone. The chain combines TRBV7-2 with TRBJ1-3, with 8 bases fitting TRBD1. The V segment lost 4 bases and the J segment 10 bases; nucleotides outside the gene matches: 6. This CDR3 has 13 residues. Germline V gene sequence: CDR1 SGHTA, CDR2 FQGNSA. DNA for the CDR3: TGTGCCAGCAGCTATGGACAGGGAAGGACCATATATTTT. This codes for CASSYGQGRTIYF.

The chain is built from TRBV2 and TRBJ1-1; D not resolved. The CDR3 runs to 14 residues. V lost 1 base and J 0 bases, leaving 6 bases between the germline ends. The germline CDR1 and CDR2 sequences are SNHLY and FYNNEI. Here the CDR3 reads CASSEVQMNTEAFF. The CDR3 bases are TGTGCCAGCAGTGAAGTACAGATGAACACTGAAGCTTTCTTT.

The rearrangement joins TRBV5-1 to TRBJ2-1; TRBD2 might be the D (6 bases). V lost 4 bases and J lost 5, with 16 bases in between. This CDR3 contains 15 residues. Germline loops: CDR1 SGHRS, CDR2 YFSETQ. The CDR3, as DNA: TGCGCCAGCAGCCCTATCGCGGGGTACAACAATGAGCAGTTCTTC. Protein: CASSPIAGYNNEQFF. The full variable domain, its missing parts supplied by reference TRBV5-1 and TRBJ2-1, is KAGVTQTPRYLIKTRGQQVTLSCSPISGHRSVSWYQQTPGQGLQFLFEYFSETQRNKGNFPGRFSGRQFSNSRSEMNVSTLELGDSALYLCASSPIAGYNNEQFFGPGTRLTVL.

About this clone itself: Other DNA variants within this sample encode the same CDR3. The rearrangement links TRBV13 to TRBJ2-3; D is possibly TRBD2 (6 bases). The V gene's germline CDR1 is PRHDT and CDR2 FYEKMQ (reference sequence). V lost 2 bases and J 0 bases, leaving 6 bases between the germline ends. There are 14 residues in the CDR3. CDR3 loop: CASSLRGSTDTQYF. In DNA, the CDR3 is TGTGCCAGCAGCTTACGGGGGAGCACAGATACGCAGTATTTT.

As regards this clone: At one boundary the junction diverges from the germline segment, which might be a read error. The chain joins TRBV2 to TRBJ2-5, with 8 bases that match TRBD1. CDR1 is SNHLY and CDR2 is FYNNEI in the germline V gene. This CDR3 is 14 amino acids long. The chain's CDR3 is CASRPDRVGEAQYF. The CDR3 nucleotides read TGTGCCAGCAGACCGGACAGGGTGGGAGAGGCCCAGTACTTC.

This clone was counted between two and nine times. J is TRBJ1-2 and V is TRBV6-5; 7 positions agree with TRBD1. After removal of 9 bases from V and 7 bases from J, the junction contained 14 bases not matched to a gene. Germline V gene lookup returns CDR1 MNHEY and CDR2 SVGAGI. The CDR3 length is 14 residues. The CDR3 sequence is CASTSNADRLGYTF. The CDR3 DNA sequence: TGTGCCAGTACCTCTAACGCGGACAGGCTTGGCTACACCTTC.

The J gene is TRBJ1-1, the V gene TRBV28; no firm D call. V was shortened by 6 bases and J by 10 bases, with 18 bases between the two germline ends. The CDR3 length is 13 residues. Germline loops: CDR1 MDHEN, CDR2 SYDVKM. For the CDR3, the DNA is TGTGCCAGCAGGCCGCCGGGGAACCCAGGAGCTTTCTTT. It specifies CASRPPGNPGAFF.

The chain is built from TRBV19 and TRBJ2-5; 10 bases agree with TRBD1. CDR3 size: 14 residues. Looked up from germline, CDR1 is LNHDA and CDR2 is SQIVND (reference sequence). Trimming cost V 4 bases and J 5 bases; bases outside gene matches: 4. DNA for the CDR3: TGTGCCAGTAGTAGGGACAGGGGATGGGAGACCCAGTACTTC. As protein: CASSRDRGWETQYF. Together with reference TRBV19 and TRBJ2-5, the CDR3 gives the full variable domain: DGGITQSPKYLFRKEGQNVTLSCEQNLNHDAMYWYRQDPGQGLRLIYYSQIVNDFQKGDIAEGYSVSREKKESFPLTVTSAQKNPTAFYLCASSRDRGWETQYFGPGTRLLVL.